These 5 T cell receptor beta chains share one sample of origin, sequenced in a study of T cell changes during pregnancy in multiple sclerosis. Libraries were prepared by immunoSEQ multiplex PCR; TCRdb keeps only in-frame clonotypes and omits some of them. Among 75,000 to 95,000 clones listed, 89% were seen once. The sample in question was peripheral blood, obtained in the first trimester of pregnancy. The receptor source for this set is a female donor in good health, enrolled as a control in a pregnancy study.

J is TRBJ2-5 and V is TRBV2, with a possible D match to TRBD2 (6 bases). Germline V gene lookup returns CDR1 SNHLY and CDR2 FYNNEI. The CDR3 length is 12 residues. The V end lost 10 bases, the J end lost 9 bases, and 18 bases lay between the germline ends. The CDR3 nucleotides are TGTGCCAACCGACTAGACAGTGGGGCCCAGTACTTC. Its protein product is CANRLDSGAQYF.

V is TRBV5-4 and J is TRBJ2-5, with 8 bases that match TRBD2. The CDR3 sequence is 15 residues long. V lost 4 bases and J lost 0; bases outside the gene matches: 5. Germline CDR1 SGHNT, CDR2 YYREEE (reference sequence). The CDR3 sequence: CASSPFGGDQETQYF. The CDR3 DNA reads TGTGCCAGCAGCCCCTTCGGGGGGGACCAAGAGACCCAGTACTTC. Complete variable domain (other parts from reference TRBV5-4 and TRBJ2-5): ETGVTQSPTHLIKTRGQQVTLRCSSQSGHNTVSWYQQALGQGPQFIFQYYREEENGRGNFPPRFSGLQFPNYSSELNVNALELDDSALYLCASSPFGGDQETQYFGPGTRLLVL.

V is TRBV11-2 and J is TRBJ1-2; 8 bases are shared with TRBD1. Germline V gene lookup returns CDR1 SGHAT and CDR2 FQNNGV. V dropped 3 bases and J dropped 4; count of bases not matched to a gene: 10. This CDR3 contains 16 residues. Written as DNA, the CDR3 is TGTGCCAGCAGCTTGTCCGGGACAGGTTACTCCTATGGCTACACCTTC. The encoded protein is CASSLSGTGYSYGYTF.

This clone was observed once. CDR3 DNA: TGTGCCAGTAGTATGGAGAGCGGGGGGGCGTGGTCCTACAATGAGCAGTTCTTC. Protein: CASSMESGGAWSYNEQFF. The gene calls are TRBV19 and TRBJ2-1; 10 nucleotides match TRBD2. The V gene's germline CDR1 is LNHDA and CDR2 SQIVND (reference sequence). This CDR3 is built from 18 residues. The trim removed 3 bases at V and 1 base at J, leaving 9 bases unmatched.

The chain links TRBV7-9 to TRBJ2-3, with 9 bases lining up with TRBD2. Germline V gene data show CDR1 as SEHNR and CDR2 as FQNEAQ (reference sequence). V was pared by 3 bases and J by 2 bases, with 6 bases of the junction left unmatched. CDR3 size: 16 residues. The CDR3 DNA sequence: TGTGCCAGCAGCTTCCTGACTAGCGGATACACAGATACGCAGTATTTT. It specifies CASSFLTSGYTDTQYF.